Each of the 4 T cell receptor beta chains below was sequenced from the same sample in a study of OX40 agonist ivuxolimab in advanced cancers. Assay: immunoSEQ multiplex PCR; the TCRdb copy retains only in-frame clones and omits some. The sample carries over 100,000 clones, roughly nine tenths recorded once. The specimen comprised CD4+ or CD8+ T cells sorted from blood, sampled in a trial of the OX40 agonist ivuxolimab. These receptors were obtained from an adult with an advanced solid tumor such as melanoma, head and neck, liver or kidney cancer.

The V gene is TRBV7-2, the J gene TRBJ2-5; 7 bases align to TRBD1. TRBJ2-7 explains the end of the DNA better; the J call may be wrong. Germline V CDR1 and CDR2: SGHTA, FQGNSA. The CDR3 has 15 amino acids. The chain's CDR3 is CASSSRAGGSYEQYF. CDR3 in DNA: TGTGCCAGCAGCTCCCGGGCAGGGGGCTCCTACGAGCAGTACTTC.

A note on this clone: Mismatch with germline at one junction end may stem from a read error. This same CDR3 is encoded by further DNA sequences in the sample. This chain links TRBV7-2 with TRBJ2-3, with TRBD2 matching over 10 bases. This CDR3 is 15 amino acids long. The V gene's germline CDR1 is SGHTA and CDR2 FQGNSA. CDR3 region: CASSLAGVSTDTQYF. The CDR3 nucleotides read TGTGCCAGCAGCCTAGCGGGGGTTAGCACAGATACGCAGTATTTT.

This clone has a single count. The chain is built from TRBV28 and TRBJ2-7; D gene ambiguous. Per the germline V gene, CDR1 is MDHEN and CDR2 is SYDVKM. V lost 6 bases to trimming and J lost 4 bases, with 16 bases between them. The CDR3 loop spans 14 amino acids. In DNA form, the CDR3 reads TGTGCCAGCAGCACCGCCCCTCTTAAATACGAGCAGTACTTC. Amino acid sequence: CASSTAPLKYEQYF.

The rearrangement links TRBV7-8 to TRBJ1-2; possible D gene TRBD1, 5 bases. This CDR3 comprises 13 residues. The V end lost 3 bases, the J end lost 3 bases, and 8 bases lay between the germline ends. In germline, CDR1 is SGHVS, CDR2 FQNEAQ. CDR3 loop: CASSFGRDYGYTF. In nucleotides, the CDR3 is TGTGCCAGCAGCTTCGGCAGGGACTATGGCTACACCTTC.